Presented here are 12 T cell receptor beta chains from one specimen sequenced in a study of CD8 T cells in Susac syndrome. When the RNA was reverse transcribed, random hexamers were used with an input of about 0.45 to 1 ug. TCRdb processed the immunoSEQ multiplex PCR reads anew with MiXCR; each CDR3 protein has one entry. Seen here are roughly 130,000 distinct CDR3 sequences, around 96% observed once, and the top ten hold roughly 0.12%. The sequenced sample was CD4+ T cells from PBMCs. These receptors were collected from a human donor in good health.

The V gene is TRBV6-5, the J gene TRBJ2-7; D perhaps matches TRBD2 (5 bases). Trimming shortened V by 0 bases and J by 0 bases, and 12 bases separated the two germline ends. There are 16 residues in the CDR3. Per germline, CDR1 MNHEY and CDR2 SVGAGI. The CDR3: CASSYSRTSASYEQYF. In DNA form, the CDR3 reads TGTGCCAGCAGTTACTCCCGGACTTCTGCCTCCTACGAGCAGTACTTC.

J is TRBJ1-2 and V is TRBV6-2 or TRBV6-3; possible D gene TRBD1, 5 bases. Trimming pared 0 bases from V and 1 base from J, leaving 9 bases between. The CDR3 totals 15 residues. CDR1 and CDR2 from the germline V gene are MNHEY and SVGEGT. The CDR3 DNA reads as TGTGCCAGCAGTTACTCGAGACAGATTAACTATGGCTACACCTTC. Translating it yields CASSYSRQINYGYTF.

This clonotype was counted once. This chain links TRBV6-1 with TRBJ2-5; D might be TRBD1 (6 bases). The V end was cut by 5 bases, the J end by 3 bases, with 19 bases between. CDR1 is MNHNS, CDR2 SASEGT, per germline. This CDR3 has 16 amino acids. CDR3 residues: CASSRPTGLGEETQYF. CDR3 nucleotides: TGTGCCAGCAGTCGTCCGACAGGCCTAGGGGAAGAGACCCAGTACTTC.

V gene TRBV5-4 combines with J gene TRBJ2-2; 7 positions agree with TRBD1. The germline V gene encodes CDR1 SGHNT and CDR2 YYREEE (reference sequence). J lost 9 bases, V lost 0 bases, and 5 bases had no gene match. The CDR3 spans 14 residues. The CDR3 bases are TGTGCCAGCAGCTTGGCCGACAGGGACAGGGAGCTGTTTTTT. This gives the protein CASSLADRDRELFF.

J is TRBJ2-5 and V is TRBV28; D might be TRBD2 (5 bases). Germline CDR1 is MDHEN and CDR2 is SYDVKM. The CDR3 consists of 14 residues. V gave up 6 bases and J gave up 1 base, with 12 bases separating them. The CDR3 loop reads CASRPGIFQETQYF. CDR3 sequence (DNA): TGTGCCAGCAGACCCGGGATCTTCCAAGAGACCCAGTACTTC.

The chain joins TRBV5-1 to TRBJ1-2, with a weak D call TRBD1 (5 bases). The germline V and J ends were trimmed by 4 bases and 3 bases, with 13 bases remaining between them. Germline V CDR1 and CDR2: SGHRS, YFSETQ. The CDR3 sequence is 14 residues long. CDR3 residues: CASSGGWGDYGYTF. The CDR3 DNA follows: TGCGCCAGCAGCGGCGGTTGGGGCGACTATGGCTACACCTTC.

The chain is built from TRBV29-1 and TRBJ2-3, with TRBD1 matching 7 bases. The J segment lost 0 bases and the V segment lost 7 bases, leaving 7 bases of the junction unmatched. The CDR3 spans 14 residues. Germline loops: CDR1 SQVTM, CDR2 ANQGSEA. DNA for the CDR3: TGCAGCGCCCGGGACAGCATCAGCACAGATACGCAGTATTTT. Translation gives CSARDSISTDTQYF.

V is TRBV18 and J is TRBJ2-7; 8 nucleotides agree with TRBD1. From germline, CDR1 is KGHSH and CDR2 LQKENI. Unmatched junction bases numbered 2, after V lost 2 bases and J lost 2 bases. This CDR3 comprises 14 residues. The CDR3 sequence is CASSPRTGPYEQYF. The CDR3 DNA reads TGTGCCAGCTCACCAAGGACAGGGCCCTACGAGCAGTACTTC.

Comment on this clonotype: Germline and junction disagree at one end, which may indicate a read error. V and J are TRBV2 and TRBJ2-1, with TRBD2 identical over 7 bases. CDR1 and CDR2 (germline): SNHLY, FYNNEI. This CDR3 contains 15 residues. The chain's CDR3 is CATEGGRGSHNEQFF. The DNA for the CDR3 is TGTGCCACCGAGGGAGGGAGAGGCTCCCACAATGAGCAGTTCTTC. The whole variable domain, remainder taken from reference TRBV2 and TRBJ2-1, is EPEVTQTPSHQVTQMGQEVILRCVPISNHLYFYWYRQILGQKVEFLVSFYNNEISEKSEIFDDQFSVERPDGSNFTLKIRSTKLEDSAMYFCATEGGRGSHNEQFFGPGTRLTVL.

V is TRBV29-1 and J is TRBJ1-2; 7 bases map to TRBD1. The CDR3 contains 11 residues. V gave up 5 bases and J gave up 6 bases; unmatched junction bases: 3. Germline lookup yields CDR1 SQVTM and CDR2 ANQGSEA. The CDR3 sequence: CSVWDSNGYTF. The CDR3 nucleotides read TGCAGCGTTTGGGACAGCAATGGCTACACCTTC.

V gene TRBV7-9 combines with J gene TRBJ2-2; no reliable D call. This CDR3 spans 14 amino acids. The V gene lost 4 bases and the J gene lost 4 bases, with 10 bases spanning the gap. The germline V gene encodes CDR1 SEHNR and CDR2 FQNEAQ (reference sequence). CDR3 region: CASSSMHGTGELFF. Here the CDR3 DNA reads TGTGCCAGCAGCTCTATGCATGGCACCGGGGAGCTGTTTTTT.

CDR3 amino acids: CASSPPYPDRAETQYF. The CDR3 DNA reads as TGTGCCAGCTCACCCCCATACCCGGACAGGGCGGAGACCCAGTACTTC. This chain joins TRBV18 and TRBJ2-5; 8 bases are shared with TRBD1. V dropped 3 bases and J dropped 5; count of bases not matched to a gene: 11. The germline V gene has CDR1 KGHSH and CDR2 LQKENI. This CDR3 region has 16 residues.